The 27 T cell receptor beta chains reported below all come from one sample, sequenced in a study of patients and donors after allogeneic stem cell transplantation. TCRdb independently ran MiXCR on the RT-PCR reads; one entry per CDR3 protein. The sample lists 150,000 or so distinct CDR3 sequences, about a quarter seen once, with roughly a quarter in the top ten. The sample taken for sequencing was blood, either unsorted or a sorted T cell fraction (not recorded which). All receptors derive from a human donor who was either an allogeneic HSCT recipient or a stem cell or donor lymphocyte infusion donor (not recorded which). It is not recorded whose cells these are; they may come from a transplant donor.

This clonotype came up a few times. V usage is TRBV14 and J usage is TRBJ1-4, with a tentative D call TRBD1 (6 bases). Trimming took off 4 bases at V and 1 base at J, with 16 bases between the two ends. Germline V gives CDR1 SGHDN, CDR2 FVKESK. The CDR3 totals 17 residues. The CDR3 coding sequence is TGTGCCAGCAGCCCACATCGACAGGCAGGAACTAATGAAAAACTGTTTTTT. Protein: CASSPHRQAGTNEKLFF.

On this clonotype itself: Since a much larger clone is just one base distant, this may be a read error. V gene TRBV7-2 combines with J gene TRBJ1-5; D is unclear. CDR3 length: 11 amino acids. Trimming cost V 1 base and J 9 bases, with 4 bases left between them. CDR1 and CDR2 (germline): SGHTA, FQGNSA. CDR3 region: CASSLGGPQHF. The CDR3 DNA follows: TGTGCCAGCAGCTTAGGGGGGCCCCAGCATTTT.

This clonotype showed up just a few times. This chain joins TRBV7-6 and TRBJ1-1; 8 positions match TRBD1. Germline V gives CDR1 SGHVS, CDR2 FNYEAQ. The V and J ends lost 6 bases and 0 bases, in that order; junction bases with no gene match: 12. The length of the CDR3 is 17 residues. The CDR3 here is CASSSVDRALMNTEAFF. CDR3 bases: TGTGCCAGCAGTTCCGTGGACAGGGCACTCATGAACACTGAAGCTTTCTTT.

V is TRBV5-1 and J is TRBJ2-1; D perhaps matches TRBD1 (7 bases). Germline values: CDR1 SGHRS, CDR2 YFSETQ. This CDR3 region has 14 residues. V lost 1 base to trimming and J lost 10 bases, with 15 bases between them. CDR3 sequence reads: CASSLQGGATEQFF. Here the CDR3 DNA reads TGCGCCAGCAGCTTGCAGGGGGGAGCTACAGAGCAGTTCTTC.

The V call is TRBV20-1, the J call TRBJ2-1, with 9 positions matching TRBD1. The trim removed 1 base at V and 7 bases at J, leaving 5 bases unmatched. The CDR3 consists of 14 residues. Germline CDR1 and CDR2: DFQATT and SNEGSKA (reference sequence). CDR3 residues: CSARGGTGSNEQFF. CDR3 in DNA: TGCAGTGCTAGAGGCGGGACAGGGTCTAATGAGCAGTTCTTC.

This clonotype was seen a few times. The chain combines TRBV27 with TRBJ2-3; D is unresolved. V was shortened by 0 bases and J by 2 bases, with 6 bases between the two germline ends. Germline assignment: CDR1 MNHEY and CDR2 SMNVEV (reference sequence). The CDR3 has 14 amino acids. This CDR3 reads CASSLSSPTDTQYF. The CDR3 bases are TGTGCCAGCAGTTTATCTAGCCCCACAGATACGCAGTATTTT.

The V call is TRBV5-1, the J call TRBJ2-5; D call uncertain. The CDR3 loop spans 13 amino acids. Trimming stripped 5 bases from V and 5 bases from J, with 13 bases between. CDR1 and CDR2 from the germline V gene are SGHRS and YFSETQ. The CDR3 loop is CASSSHTQETQYF. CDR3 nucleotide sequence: TGCGCCAGCAGTTCACACACTCAGGAGACCCAGTACTTC.

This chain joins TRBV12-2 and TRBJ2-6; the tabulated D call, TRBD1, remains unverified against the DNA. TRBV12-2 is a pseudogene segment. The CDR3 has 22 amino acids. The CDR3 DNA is TGTGCAAGTCGCCTCCCCCGGTTTGGGGACAGGGATCGCTTATCTGGGGCCAACGTCCTGACTTTC. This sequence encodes CASRLPRFGDRDRLSGANVLTF.

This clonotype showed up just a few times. In DNA, the CDR3 is TGTGCCACCGGCCTAGGGCGGAAGAATGAAAAACTGTTTTTT. It encodes CATGLGRKNEKLFF. This chain uses TRBV15 with TRBJ1-4; D call uncertain. Germline loops: CDR1 LNHNV, CDR2 YYDKDF (reference sequence). V lost 8 bases and J lost 5, with 15 bases in between. The CDR3 runs 14 residues.

In DNA, the CDR3 is TGCGCCAGCAGCATAGGAGGGGAGACCCAGTACTTC. It encodes CASSIGGETQYF. The chain joins TRBV5-1 to TRBJ2-5, with D perhaps matching TRBD2 (6 bases). The CDR3 is made up of 12 amino acids. Trimming left V 4 bases short and J 5 bases short, with 9 bases between. Germline lookup yields CDR1 SGHRS and CDR2 YFSETQ.

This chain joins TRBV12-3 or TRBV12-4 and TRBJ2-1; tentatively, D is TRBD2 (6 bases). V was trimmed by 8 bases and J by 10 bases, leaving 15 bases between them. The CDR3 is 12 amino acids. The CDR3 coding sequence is TGTGCCAGCCTGCTACTAGCAGGGGAGCAGTTCTTC. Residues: CASLLLAGEQFF.

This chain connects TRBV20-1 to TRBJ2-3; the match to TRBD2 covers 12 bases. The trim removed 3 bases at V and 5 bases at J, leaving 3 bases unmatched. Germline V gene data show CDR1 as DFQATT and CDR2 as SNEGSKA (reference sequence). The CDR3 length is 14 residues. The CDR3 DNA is TGCAGTGCTAGGCCGGGACTAGCGGGAGATACGCAGTATTTT. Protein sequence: CSARPGLAGDTQYF.

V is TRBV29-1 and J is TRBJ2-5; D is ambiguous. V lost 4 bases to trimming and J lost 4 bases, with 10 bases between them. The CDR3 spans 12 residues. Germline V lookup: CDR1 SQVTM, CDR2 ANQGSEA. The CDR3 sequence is CSVVKRGETQYF. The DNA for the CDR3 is TGCAGCGTTGTAAAGAGAGGAGAGACCCAGTACTTC.

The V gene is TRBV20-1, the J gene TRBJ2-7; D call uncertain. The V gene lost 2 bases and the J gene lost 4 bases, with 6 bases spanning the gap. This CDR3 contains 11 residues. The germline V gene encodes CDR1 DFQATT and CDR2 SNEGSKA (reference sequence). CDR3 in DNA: TGCAGTGCTAGATCCGCTTACGAGCAGTACTTC. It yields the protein CSARSAYEQYF.

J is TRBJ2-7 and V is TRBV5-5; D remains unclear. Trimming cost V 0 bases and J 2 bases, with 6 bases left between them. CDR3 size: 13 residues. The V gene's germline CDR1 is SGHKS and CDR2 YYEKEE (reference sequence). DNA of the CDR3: TGTGCCAGCAGCTTGGAACATGCCTACGAGCAGTACTTC. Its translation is CASSLEHAYEQYF.

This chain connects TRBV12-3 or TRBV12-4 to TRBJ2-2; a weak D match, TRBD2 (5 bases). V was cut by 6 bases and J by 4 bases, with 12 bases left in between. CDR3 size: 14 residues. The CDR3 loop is CASSRGVGTGELFF. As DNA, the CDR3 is TGTGCCAGCAGCCGGGGAGTTGGCACCGGGGAGCTGTTTTTT.

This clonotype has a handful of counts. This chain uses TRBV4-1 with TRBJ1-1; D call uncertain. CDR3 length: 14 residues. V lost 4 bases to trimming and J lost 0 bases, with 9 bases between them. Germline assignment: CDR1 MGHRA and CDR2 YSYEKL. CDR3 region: CASSPWALNTEAFF. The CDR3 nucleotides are TGCGCCAGCAGCCCCTGGGCCTTGAACACTGAAGCTTTCTTT.

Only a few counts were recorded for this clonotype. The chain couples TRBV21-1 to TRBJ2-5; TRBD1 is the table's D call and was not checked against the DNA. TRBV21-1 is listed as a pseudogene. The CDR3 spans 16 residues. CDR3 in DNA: TGTGCCAGCAGCAGGTTCGGGGGTTGCCTTAGGGGGACCCAGTACTTC. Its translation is CASSRFGGCLRGTQYF.

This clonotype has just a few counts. CDR3 sequence: CASSQRLGIEAEQFF. CDR3 DNA sequence: TGCGCCAGCAGCCAACGACTAGGAATTGAGGCTGAGCAGTTCTTC. The chain carries TRBV4-1 and TRBJ2-1; TRBD2 might be the D (6 bases). The CDR3 is 15 residues long. Germline loops: CDR1 MGHRA, CDR2 YSYEKL. The V end was cut by 2 bases, the J end by 9 bases, with 17 bases between.

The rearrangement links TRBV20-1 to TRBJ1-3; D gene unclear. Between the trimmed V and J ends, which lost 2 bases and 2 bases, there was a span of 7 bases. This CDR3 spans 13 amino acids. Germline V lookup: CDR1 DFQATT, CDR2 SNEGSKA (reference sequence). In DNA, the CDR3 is TGCAGTGCTAGACCGGGGACTGGAAACACCATATATTTT. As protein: CSARPGTGNTIYF.

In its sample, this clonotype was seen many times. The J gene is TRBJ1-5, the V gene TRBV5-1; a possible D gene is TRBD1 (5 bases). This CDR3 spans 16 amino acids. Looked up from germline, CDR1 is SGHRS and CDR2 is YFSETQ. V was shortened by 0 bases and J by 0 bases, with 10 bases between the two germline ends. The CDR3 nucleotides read TGCGCCAGCAGCTTGGGAGGGGCAGATAGCAATCAGCCCCAGCATTTT. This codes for CASSLGGADSNQPQHF.

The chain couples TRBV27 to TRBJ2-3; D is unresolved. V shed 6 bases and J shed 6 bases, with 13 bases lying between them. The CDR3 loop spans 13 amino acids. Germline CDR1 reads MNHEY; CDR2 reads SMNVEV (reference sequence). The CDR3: CASSLYAGDTQYF. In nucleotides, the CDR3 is TGTGCCAGCAGCCTTTATGCCGGGGATACGCAGTATTTT.

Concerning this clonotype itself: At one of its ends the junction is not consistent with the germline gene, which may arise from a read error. The CDR3: CSASQSVANTEAFF. The CDR3 bases are TGCAGTGCCTCACAGAGTGTAGCCAACACTGAAGCCTTCTTT. V usage is TRBV20-1 and J usage is TRBJ1-1; no reliable D call. CDR3 length: 14 amino acids. CDR1 is DFQATT, CDR2 SNEGSKA, per germline (reference sequence).

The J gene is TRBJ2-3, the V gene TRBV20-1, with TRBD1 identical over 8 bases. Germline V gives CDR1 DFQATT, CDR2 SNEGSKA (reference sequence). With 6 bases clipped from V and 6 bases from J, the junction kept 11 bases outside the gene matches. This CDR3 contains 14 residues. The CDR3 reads CSARGQSAWDTQYF. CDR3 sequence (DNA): TGCAGTGCCAGGGGGCAGTCAGCATGGGATACGCAGTATTTT.

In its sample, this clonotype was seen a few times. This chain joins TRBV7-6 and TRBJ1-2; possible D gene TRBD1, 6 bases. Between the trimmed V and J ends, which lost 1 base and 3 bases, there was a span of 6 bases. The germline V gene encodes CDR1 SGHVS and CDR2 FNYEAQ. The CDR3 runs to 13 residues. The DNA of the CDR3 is TGTGCCAGCAGCTTAGGACAGGACTATGGCTACACCTTC. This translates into CASSLGQDYGYTF.

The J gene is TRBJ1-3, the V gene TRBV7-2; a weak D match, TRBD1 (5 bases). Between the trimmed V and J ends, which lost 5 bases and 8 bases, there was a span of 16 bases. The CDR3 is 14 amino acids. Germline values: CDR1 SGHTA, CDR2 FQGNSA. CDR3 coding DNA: TGTGCCAGCAGCCTCCGGGACGCCGGTGACACCATATATTTT. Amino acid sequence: CASSLRDAGDTIYF.

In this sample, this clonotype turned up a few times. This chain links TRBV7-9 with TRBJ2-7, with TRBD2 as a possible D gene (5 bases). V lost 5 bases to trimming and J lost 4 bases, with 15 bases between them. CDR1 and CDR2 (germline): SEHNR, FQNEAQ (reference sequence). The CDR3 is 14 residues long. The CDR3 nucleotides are TGTGCCAGCAGCCCAACAGCGGCCGTGTACGAGCAGTACTTC. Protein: CASSPTAAVYEQYF.